A single T cell receptor (beta chain) is shown here with its context. The antigen remains undetermined. The data stem from a study of T-cell reconstitution after alpha-beta-depleted transplantation in children. General study results and limits: Expanded clones from the graft, numbering several hundred, reportedly supplied alpha-beta T cells about two months after transplant. High day-60 TCRbeta diversity in some patients came from surviving recipient T cells and thymic progenitors. A year had passed since transplant, and T-cell counts and diversity by then came mostly from newly produced T cells.

The V and J ends lost 2 bases and 6 bases respectively, with 5 bases between them. Per germline, CDR1 SGHTA and CDR2 FQGNSA. The CDR3 consists of 12 residues. As it was prepared, the TCRbeta library received unique molecular identifiers. One entry per CDR3 protein results from TCRdb running MiXCR on the PCR reads. The data contain 45,000 to 50,000 distinct CDR3 sequences, around 53% of them singletons. Sequencing was performed on peripheral blood, taken before TCRalphabeta/CD19-depleted stem cell transplant. This chain joins TRBV7-2 and TRBJ1-5; D is unresolved. The receptor was derived from a boy in the first two years of life with SCID, due to receive a stem cell transplant. The CDR3 loop is CASSLFGQPQHF. The CDR3 DNA follows: TGTGCCAGCAGCTTATTCGGTCAGCCCCAGCATTTT.